Included here is one T cell receptor (beta chain) sequence, with context. This specimen comes from a study of blood T cell repertoires in COVID-19. Per the germline V gene, CDR1 is LNHDA and CDR2 is SQIVND (reference sequence). The CDR3 is 15 amino acids. Trimming shortened V by 1 base and J by 5 bases, and 12 bases separated the two germline ends. The data were produced by immunoSEQ multiplex PCR, yet TCRdb's version contains in-frame clones alone and is incomplete. The sample contains under 250,000 clones, approximately 90% of which appear only once. Material for sequencing was peripheral blood. The receptor was isolated from a man younger than 40 with COVID-19, enrolled during active disease. V usage is TRBV19 and J usage is TRBJ1-5; perhaps TRBD1 as D (6 bases). The CDR3 is CASSIGGTPYQPQHF. CDR3 DNA: TGTGCCAGTAGTATAGGAGGGACACCCTATCAGCCCCAGCATTTT.